These 25 T cell receptor beta chains originate from one sample sequenced in a study of T cells after yellow fever vaccination. TCRdb fed the 5' RACE reads into MiXCR, producing one record per CDR3 protein. This repertoire shows about 260,000 distinct CDR3 sequences, around 5.3% found once; its top ten account for approximately 3.5%. The specimen comprised CD4+ T cells sorted from PBMCs, sampled on the day of the yellow fever booster vaccination. The source is a man between 18 and 35 years old who received the YFV17D yellow fever vaccine.

V gene TRBV6-1 combines with J gene TRBJ1-4; the D gene is possibly TRBD1 (5 bases). Germline V gene data show CDR1 as MNHNS and CDR2 as SASEGT. Trimming stripped 4 bases from V and 6 bases from J, with 15 bases between. The CDR3 is 15 amino acids. The CDR3 DNA sequence: TGTGCCAGCAGTGCAAGTTGGGGGTTGGATGAAAAACTGTTTTTT. Protein product: CASSASWGLDEKLFF.

This clonotype was counted many times. The chain links TRBV28 to TRBJ2-5, with D perhaps TRBD2 (6 bases). Germline V lookup: CDR1 MDHEN, CDR2 SYDVKM. This CDR3 contains 15 residues. V lost 2 bases to trimming and J lost 0 bases, with 10 bases between them. CDR3 amino acids: CASSLRGRYQETQYF. The CDR3 nucleotides read TGTGCCAGCAGTTTACGGGGGAGATACCAAGAGACCCAGTACTTC.

Only a few counts were recorded for this clonotype. The V gene is TRBV5-4, the J gene TRBJ2-5; 13 bases match TRBD2. In germline, CDR1 is SGHNT, CDR2 YYREEE (reference sequence). The junction had 8 bases not matched to a gene; V was cut back by 4 bases and J by 2 bases. This CDR3 is 17 amino acids long. The CDR3 DNA sequence: TGTGCCAGCAGCCCCGCAACTAGCGGGGGGGTACAAGAGACCCAGTACTTC. The encoded protein is CASSPATSGGVQETQYF. Together with reference TRBV5-4 and TRBJ2-5, the CDR3 gives the full variable domain: ETGVTQSPTHLIKTRGQQVTLRCSSQSGHNTVSWYQQALGQGPQFIFQYYREEENGRGNFPPRFSGLQFPNYSSELNVNALELDDSALYLCASSPATSGGVQETQYFGPGTRLLVL.

This clonotype has a count of ten or more. The chain recombines TRBV20-1 with TRBJ2-2; 8 bases align to TRBD1. The V and J ends lost 6 bases and 0 bases, in that order; junction bases with no gene match: 6. In germline, CDR1 is DFQATT, CDR2 SNEGSKA (reference sequence). The CDR3 totals 15 residues. The CDR3: CSAQQGAANTGELFF. Written as DNA, the CDR3 is TGCAGTGCCCAGCAGGGGGCAGCGAACACCGGGGAGCTGTTTTTT.

In this sample, this clonotype turned up many times. As DNA, the CDR3 is TGTGCCAGCAGCGTGTTAGGGACATCGCTCAACAATGAGCAGTTCTTC. It encodes CASSVLGTSLNNEQFF. This chain uses TRBV5-5 with TRBJ2-1; tentatively, D is TRBD1 (6 bases). This CDR3 has 16 amino acids. The V end was cut by 4 bases, the J end by 5 bases, with 19 bases between. Per the germline V gene, CDR1 is SGHKS and CDR2 is YYEKEE (reference sequence).

This clonotype was seen at least ten times. The rearrangement uses TRBV4-1 and TRBJ1-2, with unresolved D. V was cut by 4 bases and J by 1 base, with 13 bases left in between. Looked up from germline, CDR1 is MGHRA and CDR2 is YSYEKL. CDR3 length: 15 residues. CDR3 region: CASSLAFFFNYGYTF. The CDR3 DNA sequence: TGCGCCAGCAGCCTGGCTTTTTTTTTTAACTATGGCTACACCTTC.

The chain joins TRBV5-1 to TRBJ2-1, with 11 bases identical to TRBD2. This CDR3 is built from 15 residues. Germline-derived CDR1 and CDR2 are SGHRS and YFSETQ. V shed 5 bases and J 6 bases; nucleotides not matched to a gene: 7. The CDR3 DNA reads TGCGCCAGCAGTTCGACCGGGACTAGCGGCAATGAGCAGTTCTTC. As protein: CASSSTGTSGNEQFF.

The gene calls are TRBV20-1 and TRBJ1-1, with 7 bases matching TRBD1. The V segment lost 3 bases and the J segment 3 bases; nucleotides outside the gene matches: 7. From germline, CDR1 is DFQATT and CDR2 SNEGSKA (reference sequence). The CDR3 consists of 14 residues. CDR3 amino acids: CSAREGAKDTEAFF. CDR3 in DNA: TGCAGTGCTAGGGAGGGGGCGAAGGACACTGAAGCTTTCTTT.

The V gene is TRBV20-1, the J gene TRBJ1-6; D is ambiguous. The CDR3 extends over 14 amino acids. V was clipped by 0 bases and J by 10 bases, with 13 bases between them. Per germline, CDR1 DFQATT and CDR2 SNEGSKA (reference sequence). Here the CDR3 DNA reads TGCAGTGCTAGAGATCCGGCAGGATCCTCACCCCTCCACTTT. Its translation is CSARDPAGSSPLHF.

This clonotype was observed a few times. The chain has TRBV6-5 and TRBJ1-2; D may be TRBD1 (5 bases). The CDR3 is 18 residues long. V was pared by 8 bases and J by 5 bases, with 30 bases between. Germline CDR1 reads MNHEY; CDR2 reads SVGAGI. The CDR3 sequence is CASHPAVGQGKEGYGYTF. The CDR3 DNA follows: TGTGCCAGCCATCCTGCGGTGGGGCAGGGCAAAGAGGGGTATGGCTACACCTTC.

This clonotype was seen only a few times. The chain uses TRBV7-3 and TRBJ2-3, with a weak D call TRBD1 (6 bases). V was clipped by 8 bases and J by 2 bases, with 20 bases between them. The CDR3 consists of 16 residues. Germline loops: CDR1 SGHTA, CDR2 FQGTGA. The CDR3 sequence: CASSRGTNWDTDTQYF. DNA for the CDR3: TGTGCCAGCTCAAGGGGGACGAACTGGGACACAGATACGCAGTATTTT.

This clonotype was detected a few times. This chain joins TRBV25-1 and TRBJ2-3, with unresolved D. Germline V lookup: CDR1 MGHDK, CDR2 SYGVNS. The CDR3 length is 12 residues. The V end was cut by 1 base, the J end by 4 bases, with 3 bases between. Written as DNA, the CDR3 is TGTGCCAGCAGTGAATCGGCAGATACGCAGTATTTT. Amino acids: CASSESADTQYF.

In this sample, this clonotype turned up many times. CDR3 amino acids: CASSLGQIQGNEQFF. DNA for the CDR3: TGCGCCAGCAGCTTGGGACAGATCCAGGGCAATGAGCAGTTCTTC. V and J are TRBV5-1 and TRBJ2-1, with D possibly TRBD1 on 5 matching bases. Germline V gene data show CDR1 as SGHRS and CDR2 as YFSETQ. CDR3 length: 15 amino acids. Trimming cost V 0 bases and J 6 bases, with 13 bases left between them. Full variable domain (rest looked up from reference TRBV5-1 and TRBJ2-1): KAGVTQTPRYLIKTRGQQVTLSCSPISGHRSVSWYQQTPGQGLQFLFEYFSETQRNKGNFPGRFSGRQFSNSRSEMNVSTLELGDSALYLCASSLGQIQGNEQFFGPGTRLTVL.

There are a few counts of this clonotype. The chain joins TRBV19 to TRBJ2-3; D is perhaps TRBD1 or TRBD2 (5 bases each). CDR1 LNHDA and CDR2 SQIVND come from the germline V gene (reference sequence). CDR3 size: 16 residues. Trimming removed 10 bases at V and 5 bases at J, with 25 bases between. The CDR3 spells CATNPGTYYTRDTQYF. CDR3 nucleotide sequence: TGTGCCACGAATCCCGGGACCTACTACACGCGAGATACGCAGTATTTT.

The gene calls are TRBV30 and TRBJ2-7; perhaps D is TRBD1 or TRBD2 (5 bases each). Trimming removed 0 bases at V and 5 bases at J, with 5 bases between. CDR3 length: 11 residues. Per the germline V gene, CDR1 is GTSNPN and CDR2 is SVGIG (reference sequence). In DNA, the CDR3 is TGTGCCTGGAGTGTGGGGGACGAGCAGTACTTC. Its translation: CAWSVGDEQYF. The full variable domain, rest sourced from reference TRBV30 and TRBJ2-7, is SQTIHQWPATLVQPVGSPLSLECTVEGTSNPNLYWYRQAAGRGLQLLFYSVGIGQISSEVPQNLSASRPQDRQFILSSKKLLLSDSGFYLCAWSVGDEQYFGPGTRLTVT.

Ten or more counts support this clonotype. CDR3 region: CASSSDLGIQYF. CDR3 in DNA: TGTGCCAGCAGCTCAGATTTGGGAATTCAGTACTTC. V is TRBV3-1 and J is TRBJ2-4; D is unclear. Per germline, CDR1 LGHDT and CDR2 YNNKEL (reference sequence). The CDR3 is made up of 12 amino acids. The V end lost 5 bases, the J end lost 10 bases, and 12 bases lay between the germline ends.

The sample holds many counts of this clonotype. V and J are TRBV10-3 and TRBJ2-3; TRBD2 aligns across 11 bases. Trimming removed 6 bases from V and 5 bases from J; junction bases left unmatched: 13. Germline loops: CDR1 ENHRY, CDR2 SYGVKD. This CDR3 contains 17 residues. The DNA of the CDR3 is TGTGCCATCAGGCCCCTGATAGCGGGGGGGCTCGGAGATACGCAGTATTTT. Protein: CAIRPLIAGGLGDTQYF.

This clonotype was seen repeatedly, ten times or more. The gene calls are TRBV5-5 and TRBJ2-5, with TRBD2 identical over 8 bases. Germline assignment: CDR1 SGHKS and CDR2 YYEKEE (reference sequence). Losses at the gene ends were 0 bases for V and 2 bases for J; bases not matched to a gene: 6. The CDR3 is made up of 16 amino acids. CDR3 coding DNA: TGTGCCAGCAGCTTGGGTCCGGTAGCGGGACAAGAGACCCAGTACTTC. Translated: CASSLGPVAGQETQYF.

V is TRBV20-1 and J is TRBJ2-7, with 10 bases matching TRBD1. There are 16 residues in the CDR3. The V gene's germline CDR1 is DFQATT and CDR2 SNEGSKA (reference sequence). V shed 6 bases, J shed 7 bases, and the junction held 18 bases outside the gene matches. CDR3 DNA: TGCAGTGCCCGTGGGTCTACCGGGACAGGGGTAATTGAGCAGTACTTC. Protein: CSARGSTGTGVIEQYF.

This clonotype was seen more than once but under ten times. V and J are TRBV6-5 and TRBJ2-6; D not resolved. Between the trimmed V and J ends, which lost 3 bases and 1 base, there was a span of 7 bases. From germline, CDR1 is MNHEY and CDR2 SVGAGI. This CDR3 has 15 amino acids. CDR3 amino acids: CASSYGRSGANVLTF. The DNA for the CDR3 is TGTGCCAGCAGTTATGGCAGGTCTGGGGCCAACGTCCTGACTTTC.

The sample holds many counts of this clonotype. This rearrangement joins TRBV4-2 to TRBJ1-2, with 8 bases aligning to TRBD1. The CDR3 is made up of 13 amino acids. Per germline, CDR1 LGHNA and CDR2 YNFKEQ. V trimming: 6 bases; J trimming: 4 bases; junction bases outside the gene matches: 4. CDR3 in amino acids: CASRGQGLYGYTF. DNA for the CDR3: TGTGCCAGCAGAGGACAGGGCCTCTATGGCTACACCTTC.

The rearrangement joins TRBV29-1 to TRBJ1-2; 7 nucleotides agree with TRBD1. Germline CDR1 is SQVTM and CDR2 is ANQGSEA. V dropped 8 bases and J dropped 1; count of bases not matched to a gene: 10. The CDR3 runs 14 residues. The DNA of the CDR3 is TGCAGCCATAAAGGGGCAGGGGGTAACTATGGCTACACCTTC. It translates to CSHKGAGGNYGYTF.

The CDR3, as DNA: TGCGCCAGCAGCCAAGGGGGGCCCCGGGCCGCGGGGTATCAGCCCCAGCATTTT. Protein product: CASSQGGPRAAGYQPQHF. The chain couples TRBV4-1 to TRBJ1-5, with D perhaps TRBD1 (6 bases). The CDR3 has 18 residues. Germline assignment: CDR1 MGHRA and CDR2 YSYEKL. V was trimmed by 1 base and J by 5 bases, leaving 21 bases between them.

This clonotype occurred a few times. The rearrangement joins TRBV12-3 or TRBV12-4 to TRBJ1-1, with TRBD1 matching over 8 bases. J was trimmed by 0 bases and V by 7 bases; bases with no gene match: 13. The CDR3 has 17 amino acids. CDR3 sequence reads: CASMRFTGGSMNTEAFF. As DNA, the CDR3 is TGTGCCAGCATGCGCTTTACAGGGGGTTCCATGAACACTGAAGCTTTCTTT.

Comment on this clonotype: One end of the junction is discordant with germline, which a read error may explain. The gene calls are TRBV20-1 and TRBJ2-3, with a tentative D call TRBD2 (6 bases). Germline CDR1 is DFQATT and CDR2 is SNEGSKA (reference sequence). The CDR3 has 14 residues. As DNA, the CDR3 is TGCAGTGCTCGAGAACCGGCGGGAACAGATACGCAGTATTTT. Encoded protein: CSAREPAGTDTQYF.